This is a list of T cell receptor beta chains from one sample in a study of beta chain features in type 1 diabetes. Clones were read by immunoSEQ multiplex PCR, and TCRdb kept only the in-frame ones, dropping some. The table lists some 290,000 clones, approximately 25% of them singletons. Input material: naive CD4+ T cells from blood. These receptors all stem from a woman in her twenties or thirties with type 1 diabetes. CDR3s include the opening cysteine and the closing phenylalanine or tryptophan. D genes are given only for firm matches. Only some rows state a clone size, as once, few, many or a class for expanded clones.

v_gene,abundance,j_gene,d_gene,CDR3aa,CDR3nt
TRBV2,few,TRBJ2-7,.,CASSEAGPEQYF,TGTGCCAGCAGTGAAGCGGGGCCCGAGCAGTACTTC
TRBV18,once,TRBJ1-1,.,CASSKGVPVSEAFF,TGTGCCAGCTCAAAGGGAGTACCGGTCTCTGAAGCTTTCTTT
TRBV5-1,.,TRBJ2-1,.,CASRQENEQFF,TGCGCCAGCAGACAAGAAAATGAGCAGTTCTTC
TRBV18,few,TRBJ2-3,.,CASSPRRDSTDTQYF,TGTGCCAGCTCACCACGGAGAGATAGCACAGATACGCAGTATTTT
TRBV15,few,TRBJ2-4,TRBD1,CATSTSGTGLSYF,TGTGCCACCAGCACCAGCGGGACAGGGCTATCGTACTTC
TRBV30,.,TRBJ2-7,.,CAWSVGGVYEQYF,TGTGCCTGGAGTGTGGGGGGAGTATACGAGCAGTACTTC
TRBV11-2,.,TRBJ2-1,TRBD2,CASRSAGGIYNEQFF,TGTGCCAGCAGATCAGCGGGAGGGATTTACAATGAGCAGTTCTTC
TRBV29-1,.,TRBJ1-1,.,CSVFYSGQLTEAFF,TGCAGCGTTTTCTACTCCGGACAGCTCACTGAAGCTTTCTTT
TRBV14,.,TRBJ2-2,.,CASSQNDWIGELFF,TGTGCCAGCAGCCAAAACGACTGGATCGGGGAGCTGTTTTTT
TRBV11-1,.,TRBJ2-7,TRBD2,CASRPGLAGLYEQYF,TGTGCCAGCAGGCCAGGACTAGCGGGGCTCTACGAGCAGTACTTC
TRBV7-9,.,TRBJ1-2,TRBD1,CASSPQTGNGYTF,TGTGCCAGCAGCCCGCAGACAGGGAATGGCTACACCTTC
TRBV19,.,TRBJ1-1,TRBD1,CATKTGTDTEAFF,TGTGCCACCAAGACAGGGACAGACACTGAAGCTTTCTTT
TRBV5-1,.,TRBJ2-5,TRBD2,CASSLMTSGSLETQYF,TGCGCCAGCAGCTTGATGACTAGCGGGAGTCTGGAGACCCAGTACTTC
TRBV28,few,TRBJ1-5,.,CASSWTVNNQPQHF,TGTGCCAGCAGTTGGACAGTTAACAATCAGCCCCAGCATTTT
TRBV18,.,TRBJ2-7,.,CASSLSGDPYEQYF,TGTGCCAGCTCACTCTCGGGGGACCCCTACGAGCAGTACTTC
TRBV7-3,.,TRBJ2-3,TRBD2,CASSLLSGSTDTQYF,TGTGCCAGCAGCTTACTTAGCGGGAGCACAGATACGCAGTATTTT
TRBV30,.,TRBJ2-3,.,CAWSNEPSTDTQYF,TGTGCCTGGAGTAACGAGCCAAGCACAGATACGCAGTATTTT
TRBV21-1,.,TRBJ1-3,.,CASSLLGLSGNTIYF,TGTGCCAGCAGCCTCCTCGGTCTTTCTGGAAACACCATATATTTT
TRBV5-6,.,TRBJ2-2,.,CASSPGETWGKLFF,TGTGCCAGCAGCCCGGGAGAAACCTGGGGGAAGCTGTTTTTT
TRBV4-2,few,TRBJ1-2,.,CASSQPGDYGYTF,TGTGCCAGCAGCCAACCGGGGGACTATGGCTACACCTTC
TRBV9,.,TRBJ2-5,.,CASSPRTDVLETQYF,TGTGCCAGCAGCCCCCGGACAGACGTCTTAGAGACCCAGTACTTC
TRBV9,.,TRBJ2-5,.,CASSVGAPRGTQYF,TGTGCCAGCAGCGTAGGGGCCCCACGGGGGACCCAGTACTTC
TRBV30,.,TRBJ2-5,.,CAWSVSQETQYF,TGTGCCTGGAGTGTCAGCCAAGAGACCCAGTACTTC